Following are 28 T cell receptor beta chains from one sample sequenced in a study of T cells in Graves' hyperthyroidism and ophthalmopathy. RNA transcripts were the template for amplifying TCR beta CDR3 regions. During a first-round RT-PCR of the TCR CDR3, the HTBI primer set was used. Each CDR3 protein is one row after TCRdb ran MiXCR on the multiplex PCR reads. The sample has about 290,000 distinct CDR3 sequences, roughly 13% seen once; the top ten hold roughly 8.2%. Sample: blood. The receptors were sampled from a woman aged 40 to 50 with Graves' hyperthyroidism.

Note on this clonotype: A much more abundant neighbour one base away suggests this may be a read error. The rearrangement links TRBV10-3 to TRBJ1-2; tentatively, D is TRBD1 (6 bases). The V end was cut by 10 bases, the J end by 3 bases, with 9 bases between. CDR3 length: 11 residues. The V gene's germline CDR1 is ENHRY and CDR2 SYGVKD. CDR3 protein: CATRQDYGYTF. The CDR3 bases are TGTGCCACCCGACAGGACTATGGCTACACCTTC.

This clonotype was detected ten times or more. The CDR3 loop reads CASSLYGSGYEQYF. CDR3 in DNA: TGTGCCAGCAGCTTGTACGGGAGTGGGTACGAGCAGTACTTC. The chain is built from TRBV7-3 and TRBJ2-7, with D possibly matching TRBD2 (6 bases). Trimming stripped 3 bases from V and 4 bases from J, with 13 bases between. Germline-derived CDR1 and CDR2 are SGHTA and FQGTGA. The CDR3 runs to 14 residues.

Many counts were recorded for this clonotype. V usage is TRBV29-1 and J usage is TRBJ2-3; maybe TRBD1 (5 bases). This CDR3 has 12 amino acids. Germline lookup yields CDR1 SQVTM and CDR2 ANQGSEA. Between the trimmed V and J ends, which lost 6 bases and 5 bases, there was a span of 12 bases. CDR3 loop: CSVVIQGDTQYF. The CDR3 nucleotides read TGCAGCGTCGTAATTCAGGGAGATACGCAGTATTTT.

This clonotype was seen at least ten times. The chain employs TRBV20-1 and TRBJ2-6, with a possible D match to TRBD2 (6 bases). The V and J ends lost 6 bases and 1 base respectively, with 16 bases between them. CDR3 length equals 16 residues. Germline V CDR1 and CDR2: DFQATT, SNEGSKA (reference sequence). The CDR3 here is CSAGGRLASGANVLTF. The DNA for the CDR3 is TGCAGTGCAGGAGGGAGGCTTGCGTCTGGGGCCAACGTCCTGACTTTC.

This clonotype was detected ten times or more. The chain links TRBV20-1 to TRBJ2-1; TRBD2 matches 8 bases. There are 17 residues in the CDR3. In germline, CDR1 is DFQATT, CDR2 SNEGSKA (reference sequence). Trimming took 0 bases from V and 3 from J; bases not matched to a gene: 10. The CDR3 DNA is TGCAGTGCTAGAGATTGGGCTAGCGGGCAGATCTACAATGAGCAGTTCTTC. It is translated as CSARDWASGQIYNEQFF.

This clonotype was counted ten times or more. This chain joins TRBV7-9 and TRBJ2-5; TRBD1 agrees at 8 bases. Germline V CDR1 and CDR2: SEHNR, FQNEAQ (reference sequence). The CDR3 consists of 19 residues. V was pared by 5 bases and J by 0 bases, with 17 bases of the junction left unmatched. The CDR3 region is CASSTISPRTGLYQETQYF. The DNA of the CDR3 is TGTGCCAGCAGCACCATCTCCCCCCGGACAGGGCTGTACCAAGAGACCCAGTACTTC.

The rearrangement links TRBV4-1 to TRBJ2-7; 9 bases align to TRBD1. The V and J ends lost 4 bases and 3 bases, in that order; junction bases with no gene match: 10. The CDR3 totals 16 residues. CDR1 and CDR2 (germline): MGHRA, YSYEKL. The CDR3 nucleotides are TGCGCCAGCAGCCGCGGGCGGGGACAGGGCCACTACGAGCAGTACTTC. Residues: CASSRGRGQGHYEQYF.

CDR3 sequence: CASSPSAALWGETQYF. The CDR3 nucleotides read TGTGCCAGCTCACCTTCCGCCGCCCTTTGGGGAGAGACCCAGTACTTC. The chain recombines TRBV18 with TRBJ2-5, with D uncertain. The CDR3 contains 16 residues. Germline lookup yields CDR1 KGHSH and CDR2 LQKENI. V was trimmed by 3 bases and J by 4 bases, leaving 18 bases between them.

The V gene is TRBV20-1, the J gene TRBJ2-1; 8 bases line up with TRBD1. Trimming at V came to 6 bases and at J to 5 bases, leaving 12 bases not matched to a gene. CDR3 length: 15 amino acids. CDR1 is DFQATT and CDR2 is SNEGSKA in the germline V gene (reference sequence). The CDR3 nucleotides read TGCAGTGCAAAGAGGGGACAGGAGTCGCACAATGAGCAGTTCTTC. It translates to CSAKRGQESHNEQFF.

This clonotype appeared many times. J is TRBJ1-1 and V is TRBV18, with 7 bases lining up with TRBD1. Per the germline V gene, CDR1 is KGHSH and CDR2 is LQKENI. This CDR3 spans 15 amino acids. V shed 3 bases and J 3 bases; nucleotides not matched to a gene: 7. The CDR3 DNA is TGTGCCAGCTCACCTATGACAGGGATGGACACTGAAGCTTTCTTT. Translating gives CASSPMTGMDTEAFF.

This clonotype has a handful of counts. CDR3 region: CATSDRTRDRGFPSYEQYF. In nucleotides, the CDR3 is TGTGCCACCAGTGATAGAACCCGGGACAGGGGATTTCCCTCCTACGAGCAGTACTTC. This chain joins TRBV24-1 and TRBJ2-7; 10 bases match TRBD1. The germline CDR1 and CDR2 sequences are KGHDR and SFDVKD. The CDR3 consists of 19 residues. After removal of 3 bases from V and 0 bases from J, the junction contained 13 bases not matched to a gene.

This clonotype was counted many times. V usage is TRBV7-2 and J usage is TRBJ2-5; no firm D call. The CDR3 has 12 residues. The germline V gene encodes CDR1 SGHTA and CDR2 FQGNSA. Between the trimmed V and J ends, which lost 1 base and 5 bases, there was a span of 5 bases. This CDR3 is CASSLVYETQYF. CDR3 nucleotide sequence: TGTGCCAGCAGCTTAGTTTATGAGACCCAGTACTTC.

This clonotype was counted at least ten times. The CDR3 region is CAISAFLAGGREQFF. CDR3 coding DNA: TGTGCCATCAGTGCCTTTCTAGCGGGAGGGCGCGAGCAGTTCTTC. The chain couples TRBV10-3 to TRBJ2-1; 12 nucleotides agree with TRBD2. The germline V gene has CDR1 ENHRY and CDR2 SYGVKD. The ends lost 4 bases at V and 10 bases at J; junction bases unmatched: 8. The CDR3 has 15 amino acids.

With respect to this clonotype: A junction boundary mismatches the germline segment, possibly from a read error. The CDR3 sequence is CASSLRGGALVGKLFF. DNA for the CDR3: TGTGCCAGCAGCTTAAGGGGGGGGGCTTTGGTCGGGAAGCTGTTTTTT. This chain uses TRBV7-2 with TRBJ1-1, with D possibly being TRBD2 (7 bases). The J call may be in error: the DNA end matches TRBJ2-2 better. Germline V lookup: CDR1 SGHTA, CDR2 FQGNSA. The CDR3 length is 16 residues.

This clonotype was detected only a few times. This rearrangement joins TRBV29-1 to TRBJ2-5, with 7 nucleotides matching TRBD1. Germline V gene lookup returns CDR1 SQVTM and CDR2 ANQGSEA. Trimming cost V 7 bases and J 3 bases; bases outside gene matches: 5. The CDR3 spans 12 residues. The CDR3 here is CSGAGGEETQYF. For the CDR3, the DNA is TGCAGCGGGGCAGGGGGAGAAGAGACCCAGTACTTC.

Only a few counts were recorded for this clonotype. V is TRBV6-6 and J is TRBJ2-1; D possibly corresponds to TRBD2 (6 bases). The CDR3 extends over 16 amino acids. Between the trimmed V and J ends, which lost 2 bases and 4 bases, there was a span of 15 bases. Germline V gene data show CDR1 as MNHNY and CDR2 as SVGAGI (reference sequence). The CDR3 reads CASSYQSSGTYNEQFF. CDR3 DNA: TGTGCCAGCAGTTACCAATCCTCCGGGACTTACAATGAGCAGTTCTTC.

Many counts were recorded for this clonotype. V and J are TRBV2 and TRBJ2-3, with D tentatively TRBD1 (6 bases). The V gene's germline CDR1 is SNHLY and CDR2 FYNNEI. This CDR3 is built from 15 residues. V dropped 3 bases and J dropped 1 base, with 11 bases sitting between them. Written as DNA, the CDR3 is TGTGCCAGCAGTGATCTTCCAGGGGGCACAGATACGCAGTATTTT. Translation: CASSDLPGGTDTQYF.

This clonotype appeared many times. CDR3 sequence reads: CAWSVPGQTQYF. The CDR3 DNA reads TGTGCCTGGAGTGTACCAGGACAGACCCAGTACTTC. This chain uses TRBV30 with TRBJ2-5, with D uncertain. The CDR3 covers 12 residues. Trimming removed 0 bases at V and 6 bases at J, with 8 bases between. Germline V gives CDR1 GTSNPN, CDR2 SVGIG (reference sequence). Drawing the rest from reference TRBV30 and TRBJ2-5, the complete variable domain is SQTIHQWPATLVQPVGSPLSLECTVEGTSNPNLYWYRQAAGRGLQLLFYSVGIGQISSEVPQNLSASRPQDRQFILSSKKLLLSDSGFYLCAWSVPGQTQYFGPGTRLLVL.

This clonotype was counted at least ten times. The genes are TRBV5-5 and TRBJ1-1; no firm D call. Looked up from germline, CDR1 is SGHKS and CDR2 is YYEKEE (reference sequence). V gave up 5 bases and J gave up 1 base, with 6 bases separating them. The CDR3 totals 12 residues. The CDR3 DNA reads TGTGCCAGCAGTTTGACGAACACTGAAGCTTTCTTT. Translated, it gives CASSLTNTEAFF. Looking up the rest from reference TRBV5-5 and TRBJ1-1 gives the full variable domain: DAGVTQSPTHLIKTRGQQVTLRCSPISGHKSVSWYQQVLGQGPQFIFQYYEKEERGRGNFPDRFSARQFPNYSSELNVNALLLGDSALYLCASSLTNTEAFFGQGTRLTVV.

This clonotype was recorded many times. The gene calls are TRBV28 and TRBJ1-1; TRBD1 might be the D (5 bases). The CDR3 extends over 14 amino acids. V gave up 3 bases and J gave up 1 base, with 9 bases separating them. CDR1 is MDHEN, CDR2 SYDVKM, per germline. The CDR3 DNA sequence: TGTGCCAGCAGTTTGAGGGGCCGGAACACTGAAGCTTTCTTT. Amino acid sequence: CASSLRGRNTEAFF.

This clonotype was detected many times. This sequence joins TRBV13 and TRBJ2-3, with D hard to call. The CDR3 runs 12 residues. From germline, CDR1 is PRHDT and CDR2 FYEKMQ (reference sequence). The germline V and J ends were trimmed by 4 bases and 3 bases, with 5 bases remaining between them. In DNA, the CDR3 is TGTGCCAGCAGCTGGACGACAGATACGCAGTATTTT. Translated, it gives CASSWTTDTQYF.

As to this clonotype: It may be a read error: a sequence one base away is much more abundant. The CDR3, as DNA: TGCAGCGCTGTCCTACCAGGAGATACGCAGTATTTT. It yields the protein CSAVLPGDTQYF. The gene calls are TRBV29-1 and TRBJ2-3; no reliable D call. Trimming removed 7 bases at V and 5 bases at J, with 13 bases between. CDR1 SQVTM and CDR2 ANQGSEA come from the germline V gene. The CDR3 totals 12 residues.

This clonotype was counted at least ten times. The chain is built from TRBV5-8 and TRBJ1-2; D is uncertain. Per the germline V gene, CDR1 is SGHTS and CDR2 is YDEGEE. CDR3 length: 13 residues. V gave up 0 bases and J gave up 8 bases, with 11 bases separating them. For the CDR3, the DNA is TGTGCCAGCAGCTTGGAACCGAACTGGGGCTACACCTTC. Amino acid sequence: CASSLEPNWGYTF.

The CDR3 here is CAISPRQGSSYNSPLHF. The CDR3 DNA is TGTGCCATCAGCCCCCGACAGGGGAGCTCCTATAATTCACCCCTCCACTTT. The chain carries TRBV10-3 and TRBJ1-6, with TRBD1 matching 8 bases. Germline V gives CDR1 ENHRY, CDR2 SYGVKD. The CDR3 has 17 residues. Unmatched junction bases numbered 7, after V lost 6 bases and J lost 0 bases.

This clonotype was found many times. The chain carries TRBV20-1 and TRBJ2-7, with 9 bases fitting TRBD1. The CDR3 totals 14 residues. Germline CDR1 reads DFQATT; CDR2 reads SNEGSKA (reference sequence). With 3 bases clipped from V and 5 bases from J, the junction kept 8 bases outside the gene matches. CDR3 nucleotide sequence: TGCAGTGCTAGCCGACAGGGGGTAGGCCACGAGCAGTACTTC. This translates into CSASRQGVGHEQYF.

This clonotype was seen many times. V gene TRBV12-3 or TRBV12-4 combines with J gene TRBJ2-7; 8 bases map to TRBD1. The CDR3 length is 16 residues. Trimming cost V 0 bases and J 5 bases; bases outside gene matches: 9. The CDR3 nucleotides read TGTGCCAGCAGTTTAGCTCCCGGGACAGGCCTTCACGAGCAGTACTTC. It yields the protein CASSLAPGTGLHEQYF.

The chain combines TRBV27 with TRBJ2-6, with D maybe TRBD1 (5 bases). This CDR3 is 19 amino acids long. CDR1 MNHEY and CDR2 SMNVEV come from the germline V gene (reference sequence). V shed 3 bases and J shed 0 bases, with 18 bases lying between them. CDR3 in amino acids: CASSLAGREYLSGANVLTF. The DNA for the CDR3 is TGTGCCAGCAGTTTGGCAGGCAGGGAATACCTCTCTGGGGCCAACGTCCTGACTTTC.

The V call is TRBV6-1, the J call TRBJ2-7; 11 nucleotides agree with TRBD2. The CDR3 length is 14 residues. The germline CDR1 and CDR2 sequences are MNHNS and SASEGT. The V segment lost 6 bases and the J segment 6 bases; nucleotides outside the gene matches: 7. The CDR3 DNA follows: TGTGCCAGCAGGATAGCGGGAGGGCCCCTCGAGCAGTACTTC. It codes for CASRIAGGPLEQYF.